This T cell receptor (beta chain) was obtained from a study of cytomegalovirus exposure and HLA in healthy donors. Trimming removed 6 bases from V and 14 bases from J; junction bases left unmatched: 13. CDR3 length: 14 amino acids. Germline assignment: CDR1 MNHNY and CDR2 SVGAGI (reference sequence). PCR employed 60 Vbeta and 13 Jbeta primers. Using immunoSEQ multiplex PCR, the repertoire was profiled, and TCRdb retains in-frame clones only, with some absent. The sample has 110,000 to 150,000 clones, roughly 80% seen once. Sequencing was done on a sample of PBMCs. The J gene is TRBJ2-3, the V gene TRBV6-6, with 11 bases that match TRBD2. This TCR was recovered from a man between 35 and 55 years old in good health and CMV-seropositive. The CDR3 coding sequence is TGTGCCAGCAGGCTTTCCGAACTAGCGGGGGACCCGTATTTT. Translation: CASRLSELAGDPYF.